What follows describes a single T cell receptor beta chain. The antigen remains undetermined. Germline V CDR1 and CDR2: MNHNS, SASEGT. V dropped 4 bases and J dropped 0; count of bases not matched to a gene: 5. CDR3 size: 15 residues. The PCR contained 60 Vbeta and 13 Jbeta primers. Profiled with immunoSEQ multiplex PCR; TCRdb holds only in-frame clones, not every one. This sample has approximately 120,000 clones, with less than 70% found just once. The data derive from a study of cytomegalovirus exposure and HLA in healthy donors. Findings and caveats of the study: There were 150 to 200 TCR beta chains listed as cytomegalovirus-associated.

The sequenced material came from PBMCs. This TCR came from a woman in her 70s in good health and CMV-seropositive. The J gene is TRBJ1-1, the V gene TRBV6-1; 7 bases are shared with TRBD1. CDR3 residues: CASSAEGQLNTEAFF. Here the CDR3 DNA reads TGTGCCAGCAGTGCAGAGGGACAGTTGAACACTGAAGCTTTCTTT.